Reported below is one T cell receptor (beta chain). This clone was recorded a few times. The antigen this receptor binds is unknown. Base qualities are not recorded, but no much larger clone differs from it by a single base. CD4+ T cells from unexposed donors were collected before the COVID-19 pandemic (2011-2018). Following 10 days of culture, the EasySep CD4+ T cell isolation kit was used to isolate CD4+ T cells. Unexposed donor CD4+ T cells were tested for reactivity to SARS-CoV-2 S and N and four common cold coronavirus spike pools, as cell number allowed. PBMCs were cultured at 1.5 million to 2 million per well in IMDM supplemented with around 4.7% human AB serum and about 9.6 IU/ml IL-2. Half of the culture medium was replaced with fresh IL-2-containing medium on days 3 and 7. Each peptide culture condition was generally run in triplicate replicate wells. Leukapheresis product for the unexposed donors was bought commercially. PBMCs were isolated from leukapheresis product or whole blood by Ficoll-Paque PLUS gradient centrifugation. PBMCs were either used fresh in the expansion assay or cryopreserved at -140 degrees C. The QIAamp Micro DNA Kit was used to extract genomic DNA from the CD4+ T cells.

The source of the sample is a study of CD4 T cells in relation to SARS-CoV-2 and coronaviruses (dated by TCRdb to about 2021). For the wider study: In the ViraFEST assay, PBMCs were cultured with antigen for under eleven days, after which TCR beta CDR3s were sequenced to identify clonal expansions specific to the antigen. HLA restriction was mapped for shared crossreactive spike epitopes using patient-derived lymphoblastoid cell lines. At the level of individual TCR clonotypes, the study measured memory CD4+ T cell crossreactivity between SARS-CoV-2 spike protein and common cold coronavirus spike proteins. An HIV-1 Nef peptide pool or a culture without peptide was used as the negative reference condition. A different TCR-beta assay, based on Illumina, was used to sequence expansion assays from other donors in the study. Samples from three pre-COVID donors and the naive versus memory experiments were sequenced with the Adaptive Biotechnologies TCR-sequencing kit; other data were Illumina-based.

Library generation was performed with the immunoSEQ multiplex PCR assay. In the authors' own workflow: Preprocessing removed nonproductive sequences and CDR3s not starting with C, not ending with F or W, or shorter than 7 amino acids. Antigen-specific clonotypes were called with the MANAFEST web app, based on expansion relative to reference and other culture wells. A clone counted as positive if significantly expanded in 2 of 3 replicate wells versus the reference culture at FDR below 0.05. A further requirement for positive clones was significant expansion compared with all other tandem wells, along with an odds ratio above 5. CDR3 homology was quantified as pairwise Levenshtein distance, calculated with the stringdist R package after three terminal residues were trimmed from each end. TCRdb's version of the immuneACCESS table is confined to in-frame rearrangements and falls short of the full clone set. An unresolved V gene accounts for under half of the shortfall where checked; the remainder is of unknown origin. V and J calls and clone size are those listed in that table; D and trimming were worked out from the DNA. Recorded for this sample are roughly 25,000 clones; 76% of them occurred a single time. The ten most abundant clones make up around a fifth of the sample.

CDR1 is given as KGHSH and CDR2 as LQKENI, both from the germline V gene. V is trimmed back by 3 bases and J by 6 bases, and the junction contains 7 bases that no gene match accounts for. Spanning cysteine to phenylalanine, the CDR3 consists of 15 amino acids. Only the CDR3 DNA is retained, 45 bases long and in frame from the first base. The study at large found these results: Small numbers of patients and of tested TCRs limited the study. No donor contributed both pre-pandemic and post-infection samples, which limited tracing the source of pre-existing responses. Significantly weaker SARS-CoV-2-driven expansion was shown by crossreactive clones than by monoreactive clones, consistent with antigenic imprinting. In about 60% of donors, memory CD4+ clonotypes turned up that crossrecognized SARS-CoV-2 and at least one common cold coronavirus spike. Crossreactivity analysis centred on spike protein, so crossreactivity against other viral proteins was not assessed.

The sequenced material came from CD4+ T cells from PBMCs, cultured in vitro. The sequence joins TRBV18 to TRBJ1-3, and TRBD1 matches 8 of the central bases. This clonotype originated in a human donor in good health. The DNA sequence is TGTGCCAGCTCACCGTACGACAGGGGTGAAAACACCATATATTTT. It translates as CASSPYDRGENTIYF.